This T cell receptor beta chain is from a study of T cell changes during pregnancy in multiple sclerosis. Germline CDR1 SNHLY, CDR2 FYNNEI. The CDR3 is made up of 15 amino acids. V dropped 6 bases and J dropped 2; count of bases not matched to a gene: 4. Measured with immunoSEQ multiplex PCR; TCRdb has only the in-frame clones, and not every one. The sample contains tens of thousands of clones, approximately 92% of which appear only once. The sequencing used CD4+ T cells from peripheral blood mononuclear cells, collected in the third trimester of pregnancy. This receptor was obtained from a female donor in good health, enrolled as a control in a pregnancy study. The J gene is TRBJ2-6, the V gene TRBV2, with 7 positions matching TRBD1. The chain's CDR3 is CASREQGTGANVLTF. For the CDR3, the DNA is TGTGCCAGCAGGGAACAGGGGACTGGGGCCAACGTCCTGACTTTC.